These T cell receptor beta chains were read from a single sample in a study of cytomegalovirus exposure and HLA in healthy donors. The method was immunoSEQ multiplex PCR; TCRdb's version includes in-frame clones alone and lacks a portion of them. In the table there are some 130,000 clones, approximately 73% of which are singletons. Specimen: PBMCs. These receptors were collected from a middle-aged woman in good health and CMV-seronegative. Both conserved end residues are part of each CDR3. D genes are given only for firm matches. Expanded clones get a size class; other rows say once, few or many, or leave the size out.

NA	TRBV5-1	NA	TRBJ1-2	TGCGCCAGCAGCTTGGAAGGGGATCATGGCTACACCTTC	CASSLEGDHGYTF
NA	TRBV2	TRBD2	TRBJ2-2	TGTGCCAGCAGTGGGAGGCTAGCGGGGGTCGGGGAGCTGTTTTTT	CASSGRLAGVGELFF
NA	TRBV27	NA	TRBJ2-1	TGTGCCAGCAGTCCCTGGGGAGGCCTCAATGAGCAGTTCTTC	CASSPWGGLNEQFF
NA	TRBV5-1	NA	TRBJ1-2	TGCGCCAGCACCTTAGCCCCAAGTCTGAGTAATGGCTACACCTTC	CASTLAPSLSNGYTF
NA	TRBV27	NA	TRBJ1-2	TGTGCCAGCAGTTTATCCCGATCTGTCCTCAGGGGAGAGCACTATGGCTACACCTTC	CASSLSRSVLRGEHYGYTF
few	TRBV28	NA	TRBJ1-1	TGTGCCAGCAGTTTTAGGCAGGCGCTTAACACTGAAGCTTTCTTT	CASSFRQALNTEAFF
NA	TRBV7-2	TRBD2	TRBJ2-7	TGTGCCAGCAGCTTTTCGGGGGGGGACTCCTACGAGCAGTACTTC	CASSFSGGDSYEQYF
NA	TRBV5-1	NA	TRBJ2-5	TGCGCCAGCAGAGACATTGAAGAGACCCAGTACTTC	CASRDIEETQYF
NA	TRBV4-1	NA	TRBJ1-2	TGCGCCAGCAGCCAAGGTCCAGGTTACCGAGCTAACTATGGCTACACCTTC	CASSQGPGYRANYGYTF
NA	TRBV5-1	NA	TRBJ1-1	TGCGCCAGCAGCTTCGACAGGATGAACACTGAAGCTTTCTTT	CASSFDRMNTEAFF
NA	TRBV5-6	TRBD1	TRBJ2-7	TGTGCCAGCAGCCGTGGACAGGGGGAATCCTACGAGCAGTACTTC	CASSRGQGESYEQYF
NA	TRBV14	NA	TRBJ2-2	TGTGCCAGCAGCCAAGAATTATCCTTTACCGGGGAGCTGTTTTTT	CASSQELSFTGELFF
few	TRBV28	TRBD1	TRBJ1-1	TGTGCCAGCAGTTTCAGGGGGCTGGGCACTGAAGCTTTCTTT	CASSFRGLGTEAFF
NA	TRBV5-6	TRBD2	TRBJ2-1	TGTGCCAGCAGCTCGATGTCTAGCGGGACCGTCCATGAGCAGTTCTTC	CASSSMSSGTVHEQFF
NA	TRBV7-3	TRBD2	TRBJ2-1	TGTGCCAGCAGCCGTACTAGCGGGGGCAGCTCCTACAATGAGCAGTTCTTC	CASSRTSGGSSYNEQFF
once	TRBV9	NA	TRBJ1-3	TGTGCCAGCAGTCGACAACTTAGGGGGGAGGGACGGGAAAACACCATATATTTT	CASSRQLRGEGRENTIYF
NA	TRBV28	NA	TRBJ1-2	TGTGCCATCGGAGGGGGGGGAAATCTTGGCTACACCTTC	CAIGGGGNLGYTF
NA	TRBV5-6	TRBD1	TRBJ1-2	TGTGCCAGCAGAATGGGACAGGGGGCTCTTAGGGCTGGCTACACCTTC	CASRMGQGALRAGYTF
NA	TRBV7-2	NA	TRBJ2-3	TGTGCCAGCAGTCGGGGAGGCCAGCACGGGGGTACGCAGTATTTT	CASSRGGQHGGTQYF
NA	TRBV19	NA	TRBJ2-2	TGTGCCAGCAATACAGCGGCTCCCGGGGAGCTGTTTTTT	CASNTAAPGELFF
NA	TRBV9	TRBD1	TRBJ1-6	TGTGCCAGCAGCGTCCGACCAGACAGGGCGAATTCACCCCTCCACTTT	CASSVRPDRANSPLHF
few	TRBV29-1	TRBD2	TRBJ2-5	TGCAGCGTTGCGATTAGCGGGGGTTCTGGGACCCAGTACTTC	CSVAISGGSGTQYF
NA	TRBV7-3	NA	TRBJ2-1	TGTGCCAGCAGCTTACGGTACAATGAGCAGTTCTTC	CASSLRYNEQFF
NA	TRBV10-3	TRBD1	TRBJ1-3	TGTGCCACCCTGACAGGGGTGGGAAACACCATATATTTT	CATLTGVGNTIYF
NA	TRBV28	TRBD1	TRBJ1-5	TGTGCCGCAACAGGGGGCAGTCAGCCCCAGCATTTT	CAATGGSQPQHF
NA	TRBV6-1	TRBD1	TRBJ2-2	TGTGCCAGCCGTGAAGGGACAGTCTTAACCGGGGAGCTGTTTTTT	CASREGTVLTGELFF
NA	TRBV28	NA	TRBJ1-5	TGTGCCAGCAGCATTCAGCAGGGAACTCAGCCCCAGCATTTT	CASSIQQGTQPQHF
NA	TRBV7-2	TRBD1	TRBJ1-2	TGTGCCAGCAGCTTAGGTGCCAGGGGGCGACAGGGCTACACCTTC	CASSLGARGRQGYTF
NA	TRBV2	NA	TRBJ1-5	TGTGCCAGCACCCCGGGGGGGACGCGCAATCAGCCCCAGCATTTT	CASTPGGTRNQPQHF
NA	TRBV5-4	NA	TRBJ2-5	TGTGCCAGCAGCCAAGAATTGACTAGCCAAGAGACCCAGTACTTC	CASSQELTSQETQYF
NA	TRBV9	TRBD1	TRBJ1-1	TGTGCCAGCAGCGTGGGACAGGGTCACATGAACACTGAAGCTTTCTTT	CASSVGQGHMNTEAFF
NA	TRBV5-4	NA	TRBJ2-2	TGTGCCAGCAGCCAACAATCCGGGGAGCTGTTTTTT	CASSQQSGELFF
NA	TRBV9	TRBD2	TRBJ2-3	TGTGCCAGCAGCGTAGCGGGGGGGCCAGATACGCAGTATTTT	CASSVAGGPDTQYF
NA	TRBV4-2	NA	TRBJ1-1	TGTGCCAGCAGCCAACAGACAGGAATGAACACTGAAGCTTTCTTT	CASSQQTGMNTEAFF
NA	TRBV7-9	TRBD1	TRBJ1-6	TGTGCTGGACAGGGTGATAATTCACCCCTCCACTTT	CAGQGDNSPLHF
once	TRBV29-1	TRBD1	TRBJ2-5	TGCAGCTCTGCAACAGGGACAGGGTCAGTGGAGACCCAGTACTTC	CSSATGTGSVETQYF
few	TRBV7-6	NA	TRBJ2-2	TGTGCCAGCAGCCCCCCGGGGGCCGGGGAGCTGTTTTTT	CASSPPGAGELFF
NA	TRBV27	NA	TRBJ2-5	TGTGCCAGCAGTTATGTCTCAGAGACCCAGTACTTC	CASSYVSETQYF
NA	TRBV5-1	NA	TRBJ2-2	TGCGCCAGCAGCGCATCCCCGGGCGGGGAGCTGTTTTTT	CASSASPGGELFF
NA	TRBV28	TRBD1	TRBJ1-2	TGTGCCAGCAGTTTATCACAGGGGGCAGGGGAGAACTATGGCTACACCTTC	CASSLSQGAGENYGYTF
NA	TRBV7-9	NA	TRBJ1-1	TGTGCCAGCAGCCCAATGGGGGGTTGGGACACTGAAGCTTTCTTT	CASSPMGGWDTEAFF
once	TRBV9	TRBD2	TRBJ2-3	TGTGCCAGCAGCGTGGGGACTAGCGGGGGGGCAGATACGCAGTATTTT	CASSVGTSGGADTQYF
NA	TRBV9	NA	TRBJ2-7	TGTGCCAGCAGCGTAGGGGGGGGCGGCTACGAGCAGTACTTC	CASSVGGGGYEQYF
NA	TRBV4-1	TRBD1	TRBJ2-2	TGCGCCAGCAGCCAAGGGACAGGGGCCGGGGAGCTGTTTTTT	CASSQGTGAGELFF
few	TRBV4-1	NA	TRBJ1-4	TGCGCCAGCAGCCAAGATATAAGCGGGGACGAACTGTTTTTT	CASSQDISGDELFF
NA	TRBV7-9	TRBD1	TRBJ1-4	TGTGCCAGCAGCCACCGGGACAGGGGTGAAAAACTGTTTTTT	CASSHRDRGEKLFF
NA	TRBV6-5	NA	TRBJ1-2	TGTGCCAGCCAAGGGGTTGGTGGCTACACCTTC	CASQGVGGYTF
NA	TRBV6-5	NA	TRBJ1-6	TGTGCCAGCAGTTATGGTGTCGAAAAGGGGAATTCACCCCTCCACTTT	CASSYGVEKGNSPLHF
NA	TRBV4-1	NA	TRBJ2-7	TGCGCCAGCAGCCAAAGCACAGGATACGAGCAGTACTTC	CASSQSTGYEQYF
NA	TRBV28	TRBD1	TRBJ1-1	TGTGCCAGCAGTCCCCTGACAGGGTCCGACACTGAAGCTTTCTTT	CASSPLTGSDTEAFF
NA	TRBV12-5	TRBD2	TRBJ2-3	TGTGCTAGTGGTTTGGTGGGCGGGGGGACGCAGTATTTT	CASGLVGGGTQYF
NA	TRBV19	TRBD1	TRBJ1-1	TGTGCCAGTAGTCTCGGGACAGGGAACACTGAAGCTTTCTTT	CASSLGTGNTEAFF
NA	TRBV5-1	TRBD1	TRBJ1-2	TGCGCCAGCAGCTTGGGACAGGGCCAAGGGTTTTATGGCTACACCTTC	CASSLGQGQGFYGYTF
NA	TRBV28	NA	TRBJ1-2	TGTGCCAGCAGTTACAGGGTTGGGTATGGCTACACCTTC	CASSYRVGYGYTF
NA	TRBV5-1	NA	TRBJ1-4	TGCGCCAGCAGCCTGCGGTCCAGGGTTGCAACTAATGAAAAACTGTTTTTT	CASSLRSRVATNEKLFF